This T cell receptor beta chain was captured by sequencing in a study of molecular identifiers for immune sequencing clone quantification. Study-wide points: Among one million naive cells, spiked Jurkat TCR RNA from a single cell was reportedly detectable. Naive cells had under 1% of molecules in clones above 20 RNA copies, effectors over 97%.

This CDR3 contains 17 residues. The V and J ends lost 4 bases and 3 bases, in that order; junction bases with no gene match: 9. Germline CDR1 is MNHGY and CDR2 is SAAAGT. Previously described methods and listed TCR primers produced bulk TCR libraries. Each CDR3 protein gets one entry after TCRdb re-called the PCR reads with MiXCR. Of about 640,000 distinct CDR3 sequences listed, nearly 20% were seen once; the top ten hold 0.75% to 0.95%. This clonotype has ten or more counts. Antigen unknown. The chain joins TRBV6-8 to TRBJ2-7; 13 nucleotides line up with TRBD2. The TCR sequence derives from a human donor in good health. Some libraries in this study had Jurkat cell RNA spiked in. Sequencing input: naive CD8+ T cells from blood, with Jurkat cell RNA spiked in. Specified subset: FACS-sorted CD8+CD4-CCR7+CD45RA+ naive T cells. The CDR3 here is CASSFPRRTSGSYEQYF. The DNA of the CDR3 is TGTGCCAGCAGTTTTCCCCGAAGGACTAGCGGGAGCTACGAGCAGTACTTC.